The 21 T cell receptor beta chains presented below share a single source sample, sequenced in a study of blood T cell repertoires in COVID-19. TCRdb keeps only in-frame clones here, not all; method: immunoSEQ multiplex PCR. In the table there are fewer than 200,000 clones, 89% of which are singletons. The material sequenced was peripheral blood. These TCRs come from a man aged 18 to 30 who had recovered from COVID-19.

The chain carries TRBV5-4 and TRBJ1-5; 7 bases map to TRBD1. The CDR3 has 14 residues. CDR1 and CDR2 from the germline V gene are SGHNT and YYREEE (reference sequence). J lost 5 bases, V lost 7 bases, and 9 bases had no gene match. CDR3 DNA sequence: TGTGCCAGCGGACGACAGGGTTCGGATCAGCCCCAGCATTTT. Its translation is CASGRQGSDQPQHF.

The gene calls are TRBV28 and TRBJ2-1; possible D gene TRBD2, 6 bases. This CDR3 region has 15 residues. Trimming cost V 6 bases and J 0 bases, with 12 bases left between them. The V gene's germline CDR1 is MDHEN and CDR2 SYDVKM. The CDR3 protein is CASRRDPSSYNEQFF. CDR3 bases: TGTGCCAGCAGGCGGGACCCAAGCTCCTACAATGAGCAGTTCTTC.

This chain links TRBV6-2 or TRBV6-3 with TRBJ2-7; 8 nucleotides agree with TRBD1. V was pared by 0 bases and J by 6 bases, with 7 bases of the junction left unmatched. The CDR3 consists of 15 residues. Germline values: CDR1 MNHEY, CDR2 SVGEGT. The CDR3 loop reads CASSYSGTGSVEQYF. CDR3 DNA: TGTGCCAGCAGTTACTCAGGGACAGGCTCTGTCGAGCAGTACTTC.

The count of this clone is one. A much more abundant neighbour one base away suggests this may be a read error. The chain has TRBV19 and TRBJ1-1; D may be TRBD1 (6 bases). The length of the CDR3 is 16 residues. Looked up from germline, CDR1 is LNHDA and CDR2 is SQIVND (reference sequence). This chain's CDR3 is CASTNQGTRGNIEAFF. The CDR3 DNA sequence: TGTGCCAGTACCAACCAGGGGACCAGGGGTAACATTGAAGCTTTCTTT. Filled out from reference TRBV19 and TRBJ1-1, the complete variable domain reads DGGITQSPKYLFRKEGQNVTLSCEQNLNHDAMYWYRQDPGQGLRLIYYSQIVNDFQKGDIAEGYSVSREKKESFPLTVTSAQKNPTAFYLCASTNQGTRGNIEAFFGQGTRLTVV.

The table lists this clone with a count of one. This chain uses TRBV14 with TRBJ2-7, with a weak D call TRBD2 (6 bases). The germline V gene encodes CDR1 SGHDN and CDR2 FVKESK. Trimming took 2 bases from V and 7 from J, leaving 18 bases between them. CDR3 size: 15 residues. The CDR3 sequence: CASSQIRGLFWEQYF. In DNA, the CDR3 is TGTGCCAGCAGCCAAATCCGGGGGTTGTTTTGGGAGCAGTACTTC.

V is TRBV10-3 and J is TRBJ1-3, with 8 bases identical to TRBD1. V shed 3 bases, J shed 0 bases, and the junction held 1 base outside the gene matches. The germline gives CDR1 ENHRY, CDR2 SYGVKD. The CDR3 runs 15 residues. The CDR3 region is CAISEGTGSGNTIYF. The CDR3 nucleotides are TGTGCCATCAGTGAAGGGACAGGCTCTGGAAACACCATATATTTT.

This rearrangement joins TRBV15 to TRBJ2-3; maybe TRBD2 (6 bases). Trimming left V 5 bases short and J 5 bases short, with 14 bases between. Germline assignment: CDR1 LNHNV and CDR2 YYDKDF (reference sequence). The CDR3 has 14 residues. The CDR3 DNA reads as TGTGCCACCAGCCCCCGGGGGTTCGGAGATACGCAGTATTTT. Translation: CATSPRGFGDTQYF.

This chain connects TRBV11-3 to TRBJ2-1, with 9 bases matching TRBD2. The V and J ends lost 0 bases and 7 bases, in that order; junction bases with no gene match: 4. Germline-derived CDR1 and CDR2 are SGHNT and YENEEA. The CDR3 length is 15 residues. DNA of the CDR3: TGTGCCAGCAGCTTAGAAGCGGGAGGCCGGAATGAGCAGTTCTTC. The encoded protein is CASSLEAGGRNEQFF.

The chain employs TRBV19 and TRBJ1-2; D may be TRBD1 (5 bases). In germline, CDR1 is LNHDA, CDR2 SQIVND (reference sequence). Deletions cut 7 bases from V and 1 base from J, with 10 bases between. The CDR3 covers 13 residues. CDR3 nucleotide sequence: TGTGCCAGTATGCAGGGCTATAACTATGGCTACACCTTC. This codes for CASMQGYNYGYTF. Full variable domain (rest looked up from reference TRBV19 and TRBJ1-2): DGGITQSPKYLFRKEGQNVTLSCEQNLNHDAMYWYRQDPGQGLRLIYYSQIVNDFQKGDIAEGYSVSREKKESFPLTVTSAQKNPTAFYLCASMQGYNYGYTFGSGTRLTVV.

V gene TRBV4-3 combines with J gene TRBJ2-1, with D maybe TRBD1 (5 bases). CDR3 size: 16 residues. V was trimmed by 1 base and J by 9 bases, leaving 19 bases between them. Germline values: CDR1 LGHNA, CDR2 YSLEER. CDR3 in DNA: TGCGCCAGCAGCCAAGGTTTGGCAGGGTTAGGGGTTGAGCAGTTCTTC. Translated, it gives CASSQGLAGLGVEQFF.

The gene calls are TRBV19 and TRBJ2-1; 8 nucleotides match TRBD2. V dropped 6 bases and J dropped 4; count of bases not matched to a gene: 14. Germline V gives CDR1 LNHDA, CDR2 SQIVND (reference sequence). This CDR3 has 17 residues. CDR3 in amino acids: CASSRARASGLYNEQFF. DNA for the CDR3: TGTGCCAGTAGCAGGGCAAGGGCTAGCGGGTTATACAATGAGCAGTTCTTC. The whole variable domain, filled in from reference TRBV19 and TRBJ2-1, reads DGGITQSPKYLFRKEGQNVTLSCEQNLNHDAMYWYRQDPGQGLRLIYYSQIVNDFQKGDIAEGYSVSREKKESFPLTVTSAQKNPTAFYLCASSRARASGLYNEQFFGPGTRLTVL.

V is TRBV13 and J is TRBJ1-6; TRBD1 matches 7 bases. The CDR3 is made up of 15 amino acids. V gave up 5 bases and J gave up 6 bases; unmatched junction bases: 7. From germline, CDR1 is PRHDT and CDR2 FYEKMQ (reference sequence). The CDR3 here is CASSGDSPINSPLHF. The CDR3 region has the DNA TGTGCCAGCAGCGGGGACAGTCCTATTAATTCACCCCTCCACTTT.

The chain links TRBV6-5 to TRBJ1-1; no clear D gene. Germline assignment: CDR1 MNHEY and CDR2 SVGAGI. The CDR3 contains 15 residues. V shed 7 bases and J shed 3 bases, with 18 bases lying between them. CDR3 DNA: TGTGCCAGCACCCCATCTCAGTGGTCGTACACTGAAGCTTTCTTT. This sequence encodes CASTPSQWSYTEAFF.

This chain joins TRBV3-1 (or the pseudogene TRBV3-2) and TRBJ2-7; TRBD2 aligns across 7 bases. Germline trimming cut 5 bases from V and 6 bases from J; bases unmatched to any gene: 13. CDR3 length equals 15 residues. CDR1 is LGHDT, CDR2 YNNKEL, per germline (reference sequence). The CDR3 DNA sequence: TGTGCCAGCAGCACCGGGGGAGCGGGGTCCAGCGAGCAGTACTTC. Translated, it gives CASSTGGAGSSEQYF.

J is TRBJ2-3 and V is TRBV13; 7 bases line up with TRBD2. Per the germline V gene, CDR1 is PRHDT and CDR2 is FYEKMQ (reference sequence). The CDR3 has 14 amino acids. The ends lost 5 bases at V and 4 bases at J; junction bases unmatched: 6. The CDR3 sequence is CASSLIGGADTQYF. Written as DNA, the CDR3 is TGTGCCAGCAGCCTGATTGGGGGGGCAGATACGCAGTATTTT.

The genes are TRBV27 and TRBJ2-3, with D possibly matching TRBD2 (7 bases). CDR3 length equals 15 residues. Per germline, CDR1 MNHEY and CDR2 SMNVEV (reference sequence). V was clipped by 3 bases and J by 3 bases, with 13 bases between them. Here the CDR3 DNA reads TGTGCCAGCAGTTTGGGGAGGGGGAGAACAGATACGCAGTATTTT. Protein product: CASSLGRGRTDTQYF.

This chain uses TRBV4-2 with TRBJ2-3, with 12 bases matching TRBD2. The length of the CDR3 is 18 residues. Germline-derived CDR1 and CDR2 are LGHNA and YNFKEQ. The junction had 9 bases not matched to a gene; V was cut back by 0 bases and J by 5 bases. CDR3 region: CASSQEGASGRARDTQYF. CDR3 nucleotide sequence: TGTGCCAGCAGCCAAGAGGGAGCTAGCGGGAGGGCCCGAGATACGCAGTATTTT.

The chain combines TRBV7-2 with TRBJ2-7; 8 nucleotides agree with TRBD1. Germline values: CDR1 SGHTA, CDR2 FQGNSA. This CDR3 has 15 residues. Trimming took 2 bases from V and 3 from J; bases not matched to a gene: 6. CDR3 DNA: TGTGCCAGCAGCTTATTGGGGACAGGTCGCTACGAGCAGTACTTC. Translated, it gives CASSLLGTGRYEQYF.

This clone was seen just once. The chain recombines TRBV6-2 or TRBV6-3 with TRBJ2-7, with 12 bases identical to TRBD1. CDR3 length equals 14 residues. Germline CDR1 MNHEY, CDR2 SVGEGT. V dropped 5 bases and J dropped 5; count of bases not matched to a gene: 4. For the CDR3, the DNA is TGTGCCAGCAGTCGAGGGGACAGGGGGCACGAGCAGTACTTC. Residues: CASSRGDRGHEQYF.

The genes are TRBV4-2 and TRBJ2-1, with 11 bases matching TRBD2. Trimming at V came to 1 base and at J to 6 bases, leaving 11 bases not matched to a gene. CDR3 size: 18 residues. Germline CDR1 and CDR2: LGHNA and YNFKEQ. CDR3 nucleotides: TGTGCCAGCAGCCAAGCTAACGGGGGGACTAGCGGAGTCAATGAGCAGTTCTTC. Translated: CASSQANGGTSGVNEQFF.

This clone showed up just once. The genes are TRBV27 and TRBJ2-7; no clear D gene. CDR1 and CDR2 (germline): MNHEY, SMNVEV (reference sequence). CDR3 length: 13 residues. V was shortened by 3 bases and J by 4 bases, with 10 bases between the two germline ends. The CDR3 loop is CASSFQATYEQYF. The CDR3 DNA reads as TGTGCCAGCAGTTTCCAGGCCACTTACGAGCAGTACTTC.